Presented here are 27 T cell receptor beta chains from one specimen sequenced in a study of T cell responses to AZD1222 COVID-19 vaccine. The repertoire was sequenced with immunoSEQ multiplex PCR; TCRdb's copy has only in-frame clones and lacks some. This table holds some 160,000 clones, around 90% found once. The starting material was peripheral blood, obtained 28 days after the second AZD1222 dose. These TCRs come from an adult who received the AZD1222 COVID-19 vaccine.

This clone has more than one count but fewer than ten. CDR3 sequence (DNA): TGTGCCAGCAGCCAAGAACAGGACAGGGGGTTTTCACCCCTCCACTTT. Translation: CASSQEQDRGFSPLHF. The chain has TRBV4-2 and TRBJ1-6, with 10 bases matching TRBD1. Germline assignment: CDR1 LGHNA and CDR2 YNFKEQ. V dropped 0 bases and J dropped 9; count of bases not matched to a gene: 5. The CDR3 has 16 residues.

The J gene is TRBJ1-5, the V gene TRBV19; D remains unclear. The CDR3 totals 15 residues. The germline V gene has CDR1 LNHDA and CDR2 SQIVND (reference sequence). V was pared by 1 base and J by 5 bases, with 12 bases between. The chain's CDR3 is CASSIAPRTYQPQHF. CDR3 bases: TGTGCCAGTAGTATAGCGCCCAGGACTTATCAGCCCCAGCATTTT.

The CDR3 DNA reads TGTGCCAGCAGCTTAGCGGGGGGCACCGGGGAGCTGTTTTTT. Its protein is CASSLAGGTGELFF. The chain employs TRBV7-9 and TRBJ2-2; TRBD2 is a possible D gene (6 bases). Germline-derived CDR1 and CDR2 are SEHNR and FQNEAQ (reference sequence). V lost 0 bases to trimming and J lost 4 bases, with 6 bases between them. The CDR3 consists of 14 residues.

The chain links TRBV3-1 (or the pseudogene TRBV3-2) to TRBJ2-7; TRBD2 is a possible D gene (5 bases). V shed 0 bases and J shed 3 bases, with 18 bases lying between them. CDR3 length equals 17 residues. CDR1 is LGHDT, CDR2 YNNKEL, per germline (reference sequence). As DNA, the CDR3 is TGTGCCAGCAGCCAAGATTCAGCGGATCGACATCTCTACGAGCAGTACTTC. Its protein is CASSQDSADRHLYEQYF.

The chain combines TRBV11-3 with TRBJ2-7; D may be TRBD2 (6 bases). The germline V gene has CDR1 SGHNT and CDR2 YENEEA. There are 13 residues in the CDR3. Trimming took 5 bases from V and 1 from J, leaving 9 bases between them. This CDR3 reads CASSVGTSYEQYF. The CDR3 DNA follows: TGTGCCAGCAGCGTCGGGACTTCCTACGAGCAGTACTTC.

The rearrangement links TRBV4-2 to TRBJ1-2; D remains unclear. The germline CDR1 and CDR2 sequences are LGHNA and YNFKEQ. Trimming took 1 base from V and 1 from J, leaving 22 bases between them. This CDR3 has 19 amino acids. CDR3 residues: CASSQAVADRTGNNYGYTF. The DNA of the CDR3 is TGTGCCAGCAGCCAAGCTGTTGCGGACCGGACGGGTAATAACTATGGCTACACCTTC.

The V gene is TRBV11-2, the J gene TRBJ2-7; unclear D gene. Trimming removed 3 bases from V and 2 bases from J, with 8 bases in between. Looked up from germline, CDR1 is SGHAT and CDR2 is FQNNGV. The CDR3 has 13 residues. The CDR3 region is CASSFDPPYEQYF. The CDR3, as DNA: TGTGCCAGCAGCTTCGACCCCCCCTACGAGCAGTACTTC. Variable domain in full (rest from reference TRBV11-2 and TRBJ2-7): EAGVAQSPRYKIIEKRQSVAFWCNPISGHATLYWYQQILGQGPKLLIQFQNNGVVDDSQLPKDRFSAERLKGVDSTLKIQPAKLEDSAVYLCASSFDPPYEQYFGPGTRLTVT.

This chain links TRBV13 with TRBJ1-1; D is perhaps TRBD1 (5 bases). CDR1 and CDR2 from the germline V gene are PRHDT and FYEKMQ (reference sequence). The V gene lost 5 bases and the J gene lost 4 bases, with 17 bases spanning the gap. The CDR3 length is 15 residues. Here the CDR3 reads CASSLPQGGSTEAFF. The CDR3 region has the DNA TGTGCCAGCAGCCTCCCTCAGGGTGGGAGCACTGAAGCTTTCTTT.

The CDR3 loop reads CASSLGSQGGNSPLHF. CDR3 sequence (DNA): TGTGCCAGCAGCTTAGGTTCCCAGGGGGGCAATTCACCCCTCCACTTT. V usage is TRBV7-2 and J usage is TRBJ1-6, with 7 bases aligning to TRBD1. Germline CDR1 SGHTA, CDR2 FQGNSA. The V gene end was trimmed by 1 base and the J gene end by 7 bases; junction bases not matched to a gene: 7. There are 16 residues in the CDR3.

The J gene is TRBJ2-2, the V gene TRBV25-1; TRBD1 might be the D (5 bases). The CDR3 loop spans 13 amino acids. V was pared by 7 bases and J by 5 bases, with 11 bases between. Germline V gene lookup returns CDR1 MGHDK and CDR2 SYGVNS. The CDR3 spells CASKQELTGELFF. Written as DNA, the CDR3 is TGTGCCAGCAAACAGGAGCTGACCGGGGAGCTGTTTTTT.

Only one count was recorded for this clone. V and J are TRBV6-2 or TRBV6-3 and TRBJ2-1, with TRBD2 matching over 11 bases. CDR1 is MNHEY, CDR2 SVGEGT, per germline. V shed 6 bases and J 4 bases; nucleotides not matched to a gene: 5. The CDR3 is 15 amino acids. DNA for the CDR3: TGTGCCAGCAGCCTTAGCGGGGGGGGTTACAATGAGCAGTTCTTC. It encodes CASSLSGGGYNEQFF.

J is TRBJ1-4 and V is TRBV3-1 (or the pseudogene TRBV3-2); tentative D call: TRBD1 (6 bases). V was trimmed by 0 bases and J by 4 bases, leaving 9 bases between them. The CDR3 is 15 residues long. Germline V gene data show CDR1 as LGHDT and CDR2 as YNNKEL (reference sequence). The CDR3 region is CASSQDRQDNEKLFF. Here the CDR3 DNA reads TGTGCCAGCAGCCAAGATCGACAGGATAATGAAAAACTGTTTTTT.

V usage is TRBV6-5 and J usage is TRBJ1-2; perhaps TRBD1 as D (5 bases). This CDR3 has 14 residues. Deletions cut 6 bases from V and 5 bases from J, with 16 bases between. Germline CDR1 is MNHEY and CDR2 is SVGAGI. The CDR3 here is CASSQGVFGYGYTF. In nucleotides, the CDR3 is TGTGCCAGCAGCCAAGGGGTCTTTGGGTATGGCTACACCTTC.

This clone has just a few counts. CDR3 bases: TGTGCCAGCGAGGCTACCGGGGAGCTGTTTTTT. Protein sequence: CASEATGELFF. The chain employs TRBV16 and TRBJ2-2, with D uncertain. V was shortened by 8 bases and J by 5 bases, with 6 bases between the two germline ends. Germline CDR1 is KGHSY and CDR2 is FQNENV. This CDR3 is built from 11 residues.

This chain joins TRBV4-1 and TRBJ1-5; D is ambiguous. Trimming cost V 3 bases and J 5 bases, with 11 bases left between them. Germline loops: CDR1 MGHRA, CDR2 YSYEKL. CDR3 length: 14 residues. The DNA for the CDR3 is TGCGCCAGCAGCCAGACGGCCTCGGATCAGCCCCAGCATTTT. The encoded protein is CASSQTASDQPQHF.

A single count supports this clone. This rearrangement joins TRBV20-1 to TRBJ1-3; D call uncertain. This CDR3 region has 11 residues. From germline, CDR1 is DFQATT and CDR2 SNEGSKA (reference sequence). Trimming took 6 bases from V and 3 from J, leaving 6 bases between them. The CDR3 here is CSARNGNTIYF. In DNA form, the CDR3 reads TGCAGTGCCAGGAATGGAAACACCATATATTTT.

The J gene is TRBJ1-2, the V gene TRBV9; possibly TRBD1 for D (5 bases). There are 14 residues in the CDR3. The germline gives CDR1 SGDLS, CDR2 YYNGEE. V was clipped by 4 bases and J by 4 bases, with 14 bases between them. The CDR3 coding sequence is TGTGCCAGCAGCCCCTCCGGACAACCCTATGGCTACACCTTC. The encoded protein is CASSPSGQPYGYTF.

To note about this clone: The junction shows a germline mismatch at one end, possibly a read error. The chain carries TRBV29-1 and TRBJ1-1; D ambiguous. This CDR3 contains 11 residues. Looked up from germline, CDR1 is SQVTM and CDR2 is ANQGSEA. The CDR3 loop reads CSVAPNSEAFF. The CDR3 DNA reads TGCAGCGTTGCCCCGAACAGTGAAGCTTTCTTT.

The V gene is TRBV19, the J gene TRBJ2-2; 11 bases are a match to TRBD2. CDR3 size: 15 residues. Germline CDR1 LNHDA, CDR2 SQIVND (reference sequence). The J segment lost 6 bases and the V segment lost 3 bases, leaving 3 bases of the junction unmatched. The DNA for the CDR3 is TGTGCCAGTAGTATCGGGGGACTAGCGGCCGGGGAGCTGTTTTTT. Residues: CASSIGGLAAGELFF.

J is TRBJ2-1 and V is TRBV6-6; 7 nucleotides align to TRBD1. V dropped 4 bases and J dropped 8; count of bases not matched to a gene: 8. Germline V CDR1 and CDR2: MNHNY, SVGAGI (reference sequence). This CDR3 comprises 14 residues. The CDR3 is CASSFRGRKDEQFF. In nucleotides, the CDR3 is TGTGCCAGCAGTTTTAGGGGGCGAAAGGATGAGCAGTTCTTC.

The CDR3 loop is CASSYSRGSNALGYTF. In nucleotides, the CDR3 is TGTGCCAGCAGTTACTCGCGCGGGTCTAACGCTCTTGGCTACACCTTC. This chain joins TRBV6-5 and TRBJ1-2; the D is unclear. Germline V CDR1 and CDR2: MNHEY, SVGAGI. The CDR3 has 16 residues. Trimming took off 0 bases at V and 7 bases at J, with 18 bases between the two ends.

The chain employs TRBV6-5 and TRBJ1-1; TRBD1 matches 8 bases. The junction had 2 bases not matched to a gene; V was cut back by 4 bases and J by 1 base. The CDR3 has 14 amino acids. Germline assignment: CDR1 MNHEY and CDR2 SVGAGI. CDR3 bases: TGTGCCAGCAGTTGGACAGGGCGGAACACTGAAGCTTTCTTT. Encoded protein: CASSWTGRNTEAFF.

The rearrangement links TRBV5-1 to TRBJ1-5; no clear D gene. This CDR3 is built from 14 residues. The germline V gene encodes CDR1 SGHRS and CDR2 YFSETQ. The V end lost 1 base, the J end lost 3 bases, and 8 bases lay between the germline ends. This chain's CDR3 is CASSLPGYNQPQHF. The CDR3 DNA reads as TGCGCCAGCAGCTTGCCGGGGTACAATCAGCCCCAGCATTTT.

This chain joins TRBV7-9 and TRBJ2-7, with TRBD2 as a possible D gene (6 bases). This CDR3 is built from 11 residues. CDR1 and CDR2 from the germline V gene are SEHNR and FQNEAQ (reference sequence). Deletions cut 3 bases from V and 7 bases from J, with 7 bases between. CDR3 coding DNA: TGTGCCAGCAGCTTTCGGGGGGAGCAGTACTTC. Its translation is CASSFRGEQYF.

This chain joins TRBV5-1 and TRBJ2-1; 9 bases are shared with TRBD1. Germline CDR1 SGHRS, CDR2 YFSETQ. The CDR3 is made up of 13 amino acids. With V trimmed by 5 bases and J by 3 bases, 0 bases remained unmatched. The CDR3 coding sequence is TGCGCCAGCAGGACAGGGGGCTACAATGAGCAGTTCTTC. It encodes CASRTGGYNEQFF.

The chain combines TRBV11-3 with TRBJ2-2; tentative D call: TRBD1 (6 bases). Germline CDR1 is SGHNT and CDR2 is YENEEA. V was shortened by 0 bases and J by 7 bases, with 12 bases between the two germline ends. The CDR3 runs to 15 residues. The CDR3 is CASSLDPQGFGELFF. The CDR3 DNA reads as TGTGCCAGCAGCTTAGATCCACAGGGATTCGGGGAGCTGTTTTTT.

The V gene is TRBV4-3, the J gene TRBJ1-5; D possibly corresponds to TRBD1 (5 bases). Trimming left V 0 bases short and J 0 bases short, with 12 bases between. The germline V gene has CDR1 LGHNA and CDR2 YSLEER. The CDR3 spans 17 residues. The DNA of the CDR3 is TGCGCCAGCAGCCAAGATTATCGGGGGTATAGCAATCAGCCCCAGCATTTT. Translation: CASSQDYRGYSNQPQHF.